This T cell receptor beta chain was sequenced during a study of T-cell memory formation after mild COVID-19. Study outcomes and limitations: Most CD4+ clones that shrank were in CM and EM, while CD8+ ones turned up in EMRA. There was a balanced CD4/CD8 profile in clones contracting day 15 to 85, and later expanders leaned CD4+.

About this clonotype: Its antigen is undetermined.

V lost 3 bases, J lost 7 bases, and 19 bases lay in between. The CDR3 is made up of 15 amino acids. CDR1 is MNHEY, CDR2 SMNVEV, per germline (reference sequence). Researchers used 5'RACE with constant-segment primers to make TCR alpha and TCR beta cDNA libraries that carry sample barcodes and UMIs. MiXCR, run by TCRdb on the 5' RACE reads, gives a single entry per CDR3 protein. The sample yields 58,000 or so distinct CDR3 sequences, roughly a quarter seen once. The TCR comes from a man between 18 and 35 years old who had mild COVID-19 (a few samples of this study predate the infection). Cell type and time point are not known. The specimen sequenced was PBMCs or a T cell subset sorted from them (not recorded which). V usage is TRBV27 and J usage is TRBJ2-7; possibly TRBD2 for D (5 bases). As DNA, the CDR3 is TGTGCCAGCAGTTTTCTTACCGCCTCGGGCGGGGAGCAGTACTTC. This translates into CASSFLTASGGEQYF.